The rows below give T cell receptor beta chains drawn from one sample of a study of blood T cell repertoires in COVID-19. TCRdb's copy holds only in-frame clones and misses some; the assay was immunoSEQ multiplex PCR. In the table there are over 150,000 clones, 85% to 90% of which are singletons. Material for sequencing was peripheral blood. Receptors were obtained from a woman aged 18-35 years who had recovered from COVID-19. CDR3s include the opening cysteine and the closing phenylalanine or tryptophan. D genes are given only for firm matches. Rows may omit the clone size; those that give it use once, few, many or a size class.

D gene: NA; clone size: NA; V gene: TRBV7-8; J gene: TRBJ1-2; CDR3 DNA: TGTGCCAGCAGCTTTAGGCCCCGGAATAAACCTAGCGGCTACACCTTC; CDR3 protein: CASSFRPRNKPSGYTF
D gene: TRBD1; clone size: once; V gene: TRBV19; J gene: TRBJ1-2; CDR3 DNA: TGTGCCAGTACCGGACAGGGGGCGAACTATGGCTACACCTTC; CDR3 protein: CASTGQGANYGYTF
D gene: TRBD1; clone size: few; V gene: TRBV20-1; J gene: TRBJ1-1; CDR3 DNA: TGCAGTGCTAGTAACATAGGGGAAGGGGGCCTGGATGAAGCTTTCTTT; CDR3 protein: CSASNIGEGGLDEAFF
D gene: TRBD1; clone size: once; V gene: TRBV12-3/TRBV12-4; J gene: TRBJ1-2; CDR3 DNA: TGTGCCAGCAGTTTGAGACAGGGCGGTGGCTACACCTTC; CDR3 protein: CASSLRQGGGYTF
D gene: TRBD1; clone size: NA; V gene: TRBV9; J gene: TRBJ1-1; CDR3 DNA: TGTGCCAGCAGCCCGGGACAGGGATTTAACACTGAAGCTTTCTTT; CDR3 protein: CASSPGQGFNTEAFF
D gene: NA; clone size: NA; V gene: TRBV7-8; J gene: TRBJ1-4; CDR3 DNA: TGTGCCAGCAGCTTCCTCACAACAACTAATGAAAAACTGTTTTTT; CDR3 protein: CASSFLTTTNEKLFF
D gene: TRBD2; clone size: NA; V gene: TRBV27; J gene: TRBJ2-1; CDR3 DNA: TGTGCCAGCAGTGGCAAGGTGGCGGGGGGGGACAATGAGCAGTTCTTC; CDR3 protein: CASSGKVAGGDNEQFF
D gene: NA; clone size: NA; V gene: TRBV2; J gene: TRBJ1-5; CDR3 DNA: TGTGCCAGCCAGGGGAAGTTTAGCAATCAGCCCCAGCATTTT; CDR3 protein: CASQGKFSNQPQHF
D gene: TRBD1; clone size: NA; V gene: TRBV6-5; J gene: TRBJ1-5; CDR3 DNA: TGTGCCAGCAGAATCTGGACAGGGGTGAGTCAGCCCCAGCATTTT; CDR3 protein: CASRIWTGVSQPQHF
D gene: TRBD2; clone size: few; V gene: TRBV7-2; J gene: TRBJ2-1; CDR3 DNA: TGTGCCAGCAGCTTAGCGCGGGAGGCTACCTACAATGAGCAGTTCTTC; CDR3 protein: CASSLAREATYNEQFF
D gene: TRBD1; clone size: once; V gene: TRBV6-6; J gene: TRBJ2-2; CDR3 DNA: TGTGCCAGCAGTAGACAGGGGTCCAACACCGGGGAGCTGTTTTTT; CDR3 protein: CASSRQGSNTGELFF
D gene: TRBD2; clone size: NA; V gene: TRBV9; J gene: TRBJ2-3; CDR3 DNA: TGTGCCAGCAGCCTAAGGGGAAGCGGGGTAGATACGCAGTATTTT; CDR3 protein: CASSLRGSGVDTQYF
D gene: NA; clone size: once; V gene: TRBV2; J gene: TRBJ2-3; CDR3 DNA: TGTGCCAGCAGTGAGATGTCATCGGGGGCAGATACGCAGTATTTT; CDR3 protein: CASSEMSSGADTQYF
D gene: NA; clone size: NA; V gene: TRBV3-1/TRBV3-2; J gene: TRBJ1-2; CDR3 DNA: TGTGCCAGCAGCCTCCGCGCTGTAGCTAACTATGGCTACACCTTC; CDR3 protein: CASSLRAVANYGYTF
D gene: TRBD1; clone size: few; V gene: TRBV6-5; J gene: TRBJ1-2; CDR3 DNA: TGTGCCAGCAGTCGACAGGGGGAAGGGGGCTACACCTTC; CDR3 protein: CASSRQGEGGYTF
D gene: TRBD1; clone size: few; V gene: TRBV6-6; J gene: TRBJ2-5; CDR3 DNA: TGTGCCAGCAGTCCGTCCCGGGACAGGGGATGGCAAGAGACCCAGTACTTC; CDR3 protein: CASSPSRDRGWQETQYF
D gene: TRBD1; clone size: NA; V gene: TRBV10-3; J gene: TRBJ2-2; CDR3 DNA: TGTGCCATCAGTGGGACAGGAATGACCGGGGAGCTGTTTTTT; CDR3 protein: CAISGTGMTGELFF
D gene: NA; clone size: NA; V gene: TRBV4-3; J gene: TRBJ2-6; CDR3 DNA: TGCGCCAGCAGCCAAGATCAGGGGTCTGGGGCCAACGTCCTGACTTTC; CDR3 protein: CASSQDQGSGANVLTF
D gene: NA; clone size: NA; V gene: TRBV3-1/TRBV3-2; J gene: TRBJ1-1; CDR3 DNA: TGTGCCAGCAGCAAGGGGGACACTGAAGCTTTCTTT; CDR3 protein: CASSKGDTEAFF
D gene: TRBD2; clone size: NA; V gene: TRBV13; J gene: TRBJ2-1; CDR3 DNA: TGTGCCAGCTTGTCAGGACTAGCGGGATCTGAGCAGTTCTTC; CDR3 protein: CASLSGLAGSEQFF
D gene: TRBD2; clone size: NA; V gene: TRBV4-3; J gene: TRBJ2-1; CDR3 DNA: TGCGCCAGCAGCCAAGGGCTAGCGGGTGACAATGAGCAGTTCTTC; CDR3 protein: CASSQGLAGDNEQFF
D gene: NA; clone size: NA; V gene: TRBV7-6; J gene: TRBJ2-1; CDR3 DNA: TGTGCCAGCAGCCTCCACCGAGGACAGAATGAGCAGTTCTTC; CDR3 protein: CASSLHRGQNEQFF
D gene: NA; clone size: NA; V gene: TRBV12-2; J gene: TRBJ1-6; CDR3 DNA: TGTGCAAGTCGCTTATCCGTGGACAGGGGGAGCTCCTATAATTCACCCCTCCACTTT; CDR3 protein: CASRLSVDRGSSYNSPLHF
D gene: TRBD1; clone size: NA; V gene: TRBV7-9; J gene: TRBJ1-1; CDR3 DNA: TGTGCCAGCAGCCTACAGACAGGGGCAGGCACTGAAGCTTTCTTT; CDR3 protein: CASSLQTGAGTEAFF
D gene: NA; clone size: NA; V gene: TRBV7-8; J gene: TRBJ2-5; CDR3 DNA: TGTGCCAGCAGCCACAGGGTTAAAGAGACCCAGTACTTC; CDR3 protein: CASSHRVKETQYF
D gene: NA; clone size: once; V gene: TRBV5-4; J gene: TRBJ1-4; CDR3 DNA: TGTGCCAGCAGCTCCCAGGGGCAAGAGGAAAAACTGTTTTTT; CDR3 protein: CASSSQGQEEKLFF
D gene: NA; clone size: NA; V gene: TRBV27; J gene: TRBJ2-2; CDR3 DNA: TGTGCCAGCAGTTTACTGGGGGGTAGAGGGGAGCTGTTTTTT; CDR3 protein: CASSLLGGRGELFF
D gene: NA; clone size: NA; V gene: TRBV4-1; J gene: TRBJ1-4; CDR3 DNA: TGCGCCAGCAGCCAAGTTATGTTAGTGAGTGAAAAACTGTTTTTT; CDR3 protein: CASSQVMLVSEKLFF
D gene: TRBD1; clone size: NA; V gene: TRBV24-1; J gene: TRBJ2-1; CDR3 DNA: TGTGCCACCAGCGGACAGGGGCCCGAGTCCTACAATGAGCAGTTCTTC; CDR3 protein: CATSGQGPESYNEQFF
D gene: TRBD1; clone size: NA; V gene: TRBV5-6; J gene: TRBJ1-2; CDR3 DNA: TGTGCCAGCAGCGAGACAGGGAAGGGTGGCTACACCTTC; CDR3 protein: CASSETGKGGYTF
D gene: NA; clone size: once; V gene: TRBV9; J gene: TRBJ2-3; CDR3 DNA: TGTGCCAGCAGCGTCAAACCCCTAGTTGGTGTGACAGATACGCAGTATTTT; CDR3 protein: CASSVKPLVGVTDTQYF
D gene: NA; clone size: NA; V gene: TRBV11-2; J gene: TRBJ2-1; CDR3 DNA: TGTGCCAGCAGCTTAGGAGCGCTACACAATGAGCAGTTCTTC; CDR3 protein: CASSLGALHNEQFF
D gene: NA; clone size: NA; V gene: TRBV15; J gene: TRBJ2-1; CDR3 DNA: TGTGCCACCAGCAGAGATAAACTATCGGTGCAGTTCTTC; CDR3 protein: CATSRDKLSVQFF
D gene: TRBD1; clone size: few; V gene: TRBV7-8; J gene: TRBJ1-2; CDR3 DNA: TGTGCCAGCAGCTCCCCGGGACAGGGAAGCCAAGGCGATGGCTACACCTTC; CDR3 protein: CASSSPGQGSQGDGYTF
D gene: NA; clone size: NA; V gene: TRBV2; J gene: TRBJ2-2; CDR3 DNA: TGTGCCAGCAGTGAGGGTCGCGGGTCGAACACCGGGGAGCTGTTTTTT; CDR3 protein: CASSEGRGSNTGELFF
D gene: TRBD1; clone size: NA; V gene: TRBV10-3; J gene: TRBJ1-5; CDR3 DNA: TGTGCCATCAGTCAGAGCCCCGGGACAGGGAGCAATCAGCCCCAGCATTTT; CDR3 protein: CAISQSPGTGSNQPQHF
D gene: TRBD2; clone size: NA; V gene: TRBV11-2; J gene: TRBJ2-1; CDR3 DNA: TGTGCCAGCACCACCGGGACTAGTAAGCACAATGAGCAGTTCTTC; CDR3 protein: CASTTGTSKHNEQFF
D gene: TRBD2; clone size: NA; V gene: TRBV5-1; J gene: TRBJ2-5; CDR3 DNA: TGCGCCAGCAGCTTGGAAGGACTAGCGGGGGAGACCCAGTACTTC; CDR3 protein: CASSLEGLAGETQYF
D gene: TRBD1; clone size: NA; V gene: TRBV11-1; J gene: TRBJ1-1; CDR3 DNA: TGTGCCAGCAGCCCTCACAGGGGCCCGGGAACTGAAGCTTTCTTT; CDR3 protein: CASSPHRGPGTEAFF
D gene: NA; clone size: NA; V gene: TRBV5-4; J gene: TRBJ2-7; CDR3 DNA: TGTGCCAGCAGCTTGGTGAGTCAGGGCGAGCAGTACTTC; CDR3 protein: CASSLVSQGEQYF
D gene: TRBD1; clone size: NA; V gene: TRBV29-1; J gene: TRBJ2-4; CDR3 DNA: TGCAGCGTGGGGGACAGGGCGGGCAGCATTCAGTACTTC; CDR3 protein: CSVGDRAGSIQYF
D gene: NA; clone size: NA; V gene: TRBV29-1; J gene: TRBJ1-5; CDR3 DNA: TGCAGCGTTGGTTCAGCGAGCAATCAGCCCCAGCATTTT; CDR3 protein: CSVGSASNQPQHF
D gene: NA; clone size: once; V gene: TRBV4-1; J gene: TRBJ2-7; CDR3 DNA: TGCGCCAGCAGCCCGCGCTCCGGCAGGGGCTACGAGCAGTACTTC; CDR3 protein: CASSPRSGRGYEQYF
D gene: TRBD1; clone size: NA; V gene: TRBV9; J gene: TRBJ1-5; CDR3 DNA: TGTGCCAGCAGCGTAGCAGGGGGCCGCAATCAGCCCCAGCATTTT; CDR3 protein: CASSVAGGRNQPQHF
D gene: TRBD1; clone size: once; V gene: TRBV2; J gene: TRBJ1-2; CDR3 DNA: TGTGCCAGCACCGGCGAGTGGCCGACAGGGAATGGCTACACCTTC; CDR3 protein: CASTGEWPTGNGYTF
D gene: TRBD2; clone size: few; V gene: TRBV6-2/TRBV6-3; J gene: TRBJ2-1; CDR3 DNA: TGTGCCAGCAGCCAAAGCGGGGGCCCATACAATGAGCAGTTCTTC; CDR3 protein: CASSQSGGPYNEQFF
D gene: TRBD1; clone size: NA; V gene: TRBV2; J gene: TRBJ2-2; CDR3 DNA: TGTGCCAGCAGAACCGGGACAGGGACCACCGGGGAGCTGTTTTTT; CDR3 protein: CASRTGTGTTGELFF
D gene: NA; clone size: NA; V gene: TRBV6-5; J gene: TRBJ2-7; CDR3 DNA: TGTGCCACCCTAATAACAGTCTGGGAGCAGTACTTC; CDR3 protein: CATLITVWEQYF
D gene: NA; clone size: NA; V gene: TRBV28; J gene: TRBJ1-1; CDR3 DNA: TGTGCCAGCAGTTTACGGGGGACCCGCTGGGCTTTCTTT; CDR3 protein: CASSLRGTRWAFF
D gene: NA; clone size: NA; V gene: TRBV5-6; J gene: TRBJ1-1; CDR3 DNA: TGTGCCAGCAGCTTGGATAGGGCCCTGACTATGAACACTGAAGCTTTCTTT; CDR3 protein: CASSLDRALTMNTEAFF
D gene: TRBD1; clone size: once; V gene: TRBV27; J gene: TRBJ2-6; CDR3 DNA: TGTGCCAGCAGTCACGGGACAGCCTCTGGGGCCAACGTCCTGACTTTC; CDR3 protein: CASSHGTASGANVLTF
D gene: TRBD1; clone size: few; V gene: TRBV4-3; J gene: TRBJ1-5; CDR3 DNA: TGCGCCAGCAGCCCGGACAGGGTTAATCAGCCCCAGCATTTT; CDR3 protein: CASSPDRVNQPQHF
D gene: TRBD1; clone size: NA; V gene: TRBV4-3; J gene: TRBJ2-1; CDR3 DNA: TGCGCCAGCGCCTTGGACAGGGGTAACAATGAGCAGTTCTTC; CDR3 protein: CASALDRGNNEQFF
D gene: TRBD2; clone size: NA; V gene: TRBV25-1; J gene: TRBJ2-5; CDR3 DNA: TGTGCCAGCAGCCGGGCGGGGGTTAGAGAGACCCAGTACTTC; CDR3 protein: CASSRAGVRETQYF